This passage covers 9 T cell receptor beta chains from one sample sequenced in a study of blood T cell repertoires in COVID-19. Sequencing was performed with immunoSEQ multiplex PCR; in TCRdb, only in-frame clones are kept and a portion is missing. The sample has about 78,000 clones; 80% to 95% are singletons. What was sequenced was peripheral blood. The receptors originated from a woman between 50 and 59 years old in a cohort sampled during active COVID-19.

This chain connects TRBV12-5 to TRBJ2-1; 7 bases fit TRBD1. Germline CDR1 LGHNT, CDR2 FRNRAP. This CDR3 comprises 15 residues. Unmatched junction bases numbered 5, after V lost 6 bases and J lost 0 bases. DNA for the CDR3: TGTGCTAGTGGACAGACAGGGAACTCCTACAATGAGCAGTTCTTC. Its protein product is CASGQTGNSYNEQFF.

The rearrangement uses TRBV15 and TRBJ2-7, with a tentative D call TRBD2 (5 bases). The V gene's germline CDR1 is LNHNV and CDR2 YYDKDF (reference sequence). The CDR3 has 15 amino acids. V shed 0 bases and J shed 2 bases, with 11 bases lying between them. The chain's CDR3 is CATSRDPDGAYEQYF. CDR3 bases: TGTGCCACCAGCAGAGATCCGGACGGGGCCTACGAGCAGTACTTC.

This clone came up a few times. The chain links TRBV29-1 to TRBJ2-7, with 7 bases matching TRBD1. The length of the CDR3 is 13 residues. Trimming at V came to 4 bases and at J to 3 bases, leaving 6 bases not matched to a gene. CDR1 and CDR2 (germline): SQVTM, ANQGSEA. CDR3: CSVVPGQSYEQYF. In DNA form, the CDR3 reads TGCAGCGTTGTGCCGGGACAGAGCTACGAGCAGTACTTC.

This chain links TRBV6-5 with TRBJ1-2; possible D gene TRBD1, 5 bases. V lost 6 bases and J 6 bases, leaving 11 bases between the germline ends. Germline CDR1 is MNHEY and CDR2 is SVGAGI. The CDR3 consists of 12 residues. CDR3 nucleotide sequence: TGTGCCAGCAGCCCCCAGGGAAATGGCTACACCTTC. It specifies CASSPQGNGYTF.

J is TRBJ2-7 and V is TRBV11-2; 9 bases are shared with TRBD2. V lost 0 bases and J lost 2; bases outside the gene matches: 8. Germline V gives CDR1 SGHAT, CDR2 FQNNGV. CDR3 length equals 17 residues. Written as DNA, the CDR3 is TGTGCCAGCAGCTTAGAGTACGGGACTAGCAATCCCTACGAGCAGTACTTC. Translation gives CASSLEYGTSNPYEQYF.

The genes are TRBV19 and TRBJ1-1, with TRBD1 matching 8 bases. V shed 9 bases, J shed 1 base, and the junction held 10 bases outside the gene matches. Germline assignment: CDR1 LNHDA and CDR2 SQIVND (reference sequence). CDR3 length equals 15 residues. CDR3: CASRQDRAGNTEAFF. The CDR3, as DNA: TGTGCCAGCCGGCAGGACAGGGCCGGGAACACTGAAGCTTTCTTT.

This chain connects TRBV28 to TRBJ2-2, with a weak D call TRBD2 (6 bases). The CDR3 sequence is 16 residues long. Between the trimmed V and J ends, which lost 3 bases and 0 bases, there was a span of 11 bases. Germline CDR1 MDHEN, CDR2 SYDVKM. The CDR3 bases are TGTGCCAGCAGTTTGAATCCGGGGGCGAACACCGGGGAGCTGTTTTTT. It is translated as CASSLNPGANTGELFF.

The chain joins TRBV18 to TRBJ2-5, with D tentatively TRBD2 (6 bases). CDR3 length: 16 residues. Between the trimmed V and J ends, which lost 3 bases and 2 bases, there was a span of 16 bases. Germline lookup yields CDR1 KGHSH and CDR2 LQKENI. In DNA, the CDR3 is TGTGCCAGCTCACCCGGAGTAGCGGCCCATCAAGAGACCCAGTACTTC. This translates into CASSPGVAAHQETQYF.

The genes are TRBV5-4 and TRBJ1-2; 9 bases are a match to TRBD1. CDR3 length: 13 residues. Germline V CDR1 and CDR2: SGHNT, YYREEE (reference sequence). Trimming cost V 4 bases and J 8 bases; bases outside gene matches: 6. CDR3 sequence (DNA): TGTGCCAGCAGCCACACAGGGGGCGAAGGCTACACCTTC. It codes for CASSHTGGEGYTF.